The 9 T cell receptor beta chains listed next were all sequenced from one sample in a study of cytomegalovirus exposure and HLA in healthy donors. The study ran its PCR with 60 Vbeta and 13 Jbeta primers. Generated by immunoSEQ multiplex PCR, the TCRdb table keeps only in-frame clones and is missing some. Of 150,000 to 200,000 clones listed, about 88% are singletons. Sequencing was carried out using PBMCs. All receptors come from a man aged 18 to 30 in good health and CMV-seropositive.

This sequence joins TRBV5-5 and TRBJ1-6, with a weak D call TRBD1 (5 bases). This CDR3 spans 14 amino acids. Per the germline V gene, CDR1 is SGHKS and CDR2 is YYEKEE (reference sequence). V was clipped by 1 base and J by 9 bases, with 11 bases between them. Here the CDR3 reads CASSLSGGGSPLHF. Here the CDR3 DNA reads TGTGCCAGCAGCTTGAGTGGGGGAGGTTCACCCCTCCACTTT.

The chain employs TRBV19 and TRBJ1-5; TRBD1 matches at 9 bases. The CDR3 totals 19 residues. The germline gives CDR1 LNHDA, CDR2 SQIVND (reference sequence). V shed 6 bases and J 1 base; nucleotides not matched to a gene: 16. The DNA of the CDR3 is TGTGCCAGTAGCTTAGGAGGGACAGGGAGACCTGTGAGCAATCAGCCCCAGCATTTT. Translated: CASSLGGTGRPVSNQPQHF.

The CDR3 DNA sequence: TGTGCCAGCAGTAGGGGACAGGGGCAGCGTAGGACTGAAGCTTTCTTT. Protein product: CASSRGQGQRRTEAFF. This chain joins TRBV2 and TRBJ1-1; 10 bases line up with TRBD1. This CDR3 is built from 16 residues. Germline-derived CDR1 and CDR2 are SNHLY and FYNNEI. With 5 bases clipped from V and 5 bases from J, the junction kept 11 bases outside the gene matches.

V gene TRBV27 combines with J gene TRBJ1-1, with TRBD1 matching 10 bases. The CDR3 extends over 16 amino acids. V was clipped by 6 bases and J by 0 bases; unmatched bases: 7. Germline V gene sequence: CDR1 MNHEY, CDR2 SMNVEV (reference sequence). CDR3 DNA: TGTGCCAGCAGCATTGGGACAGGGGATATGAACACTGAAGCTTTCTTT. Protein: CASSIGTGDMNTEAFF.

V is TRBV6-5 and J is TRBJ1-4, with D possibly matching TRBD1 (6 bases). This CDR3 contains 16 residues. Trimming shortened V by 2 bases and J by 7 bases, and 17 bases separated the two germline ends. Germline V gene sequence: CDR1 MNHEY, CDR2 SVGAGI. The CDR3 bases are TGTGCCAGCAGTTACAGTTCGGGGGGGCTGACTGAAAAACTGTTTTTT. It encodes CASSYSSGGLTEKLFF.

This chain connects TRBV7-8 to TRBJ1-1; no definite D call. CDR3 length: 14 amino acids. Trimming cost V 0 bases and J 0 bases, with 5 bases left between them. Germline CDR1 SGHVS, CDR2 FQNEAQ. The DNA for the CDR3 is TGTGCCAGCAGCTTAGCGGGCCTGAACACTGAAGCTTTCTTT. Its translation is CASSLAGLNTEAFF.

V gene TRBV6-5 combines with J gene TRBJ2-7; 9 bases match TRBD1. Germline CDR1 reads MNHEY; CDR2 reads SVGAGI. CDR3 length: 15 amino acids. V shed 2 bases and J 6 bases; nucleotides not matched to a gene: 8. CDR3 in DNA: TGTGCCAGCAGTTACGCCGGGACAGGGCACTGCGAGCAGTACTTC. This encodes CASSYAGTGHCEQYF.

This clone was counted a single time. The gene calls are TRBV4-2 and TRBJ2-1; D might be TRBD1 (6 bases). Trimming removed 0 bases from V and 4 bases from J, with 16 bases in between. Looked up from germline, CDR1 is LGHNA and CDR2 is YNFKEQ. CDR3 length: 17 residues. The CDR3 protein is CASSQDWTALPYNEQFF. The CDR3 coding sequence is TGTGCCAGCAGCCAAGATTGGACAGCCTTACCTTACAATGAGCAGTTCTTC.

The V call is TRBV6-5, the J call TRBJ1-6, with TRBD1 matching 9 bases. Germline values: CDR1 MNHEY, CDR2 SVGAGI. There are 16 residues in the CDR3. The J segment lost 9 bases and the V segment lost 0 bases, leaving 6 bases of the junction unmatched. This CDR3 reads CASSYSRQGDGSPLHF. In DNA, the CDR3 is TGTGCCAGCAGTTACTCAAGACAGGGGGACGGTTCACCCCTCCACTTT.